This T cell receptor (beta chain) was captured in a study of cytomegalovirus exposure and HLA in healthy donors. PCR used 60 Vbeta primers and 13 Jbeta primers. In the authors' workflow: About 12 million of some 80 million unique TCR beta chains were shared, per a later count. Here immunoSEQ multiplex PCR was the method, and the copy in TCRdb shows in-frame clones only, minus some. That table supplies the V and J calls and clone size; D and trimming were determined from the DNA. The table for this sample gives about 140,000 clones. General observations from the study: A classifier reportedly called cytomegalovirus status with high sensitivity and specificity. Researchers catalogued some 160 TCR beta chains as cytomegalovirus-associated.

The CDR3 has 12 amino acids. V shed 8 bases and J shed 0 bases, with 6 bases lying between them. Germline V gives CDR1 SGHDT, CDR2 YYEEEE. Remarks on this clone: Its antigen is unknown.

Sequencing input: PBMCs. The chain recombines TRBV5-6 with TRBJ2-1; no clear D gene. The sequence was obtained from a man in his forties or fifties in good health and CMV-seronegative. In DNA, the CDR3 is TGTGCCAGTCTCAGCTCCTACAATGAGCAGTTCTTC. This translates into CASLSSYNEQFF. Supplemented by reference TRBV5-6 and TRBJ2-1, the full variable domain reads DAGVTQSPTHLIKTRGQQVTLRCSPKSGHDTVSWYQQALGQGPQFIFQYYEEEERQRGNFPDRFSGHQFPNYSSELNVNALLLGDSALYLCASLSSYNEQFFGPGTRLTVL.